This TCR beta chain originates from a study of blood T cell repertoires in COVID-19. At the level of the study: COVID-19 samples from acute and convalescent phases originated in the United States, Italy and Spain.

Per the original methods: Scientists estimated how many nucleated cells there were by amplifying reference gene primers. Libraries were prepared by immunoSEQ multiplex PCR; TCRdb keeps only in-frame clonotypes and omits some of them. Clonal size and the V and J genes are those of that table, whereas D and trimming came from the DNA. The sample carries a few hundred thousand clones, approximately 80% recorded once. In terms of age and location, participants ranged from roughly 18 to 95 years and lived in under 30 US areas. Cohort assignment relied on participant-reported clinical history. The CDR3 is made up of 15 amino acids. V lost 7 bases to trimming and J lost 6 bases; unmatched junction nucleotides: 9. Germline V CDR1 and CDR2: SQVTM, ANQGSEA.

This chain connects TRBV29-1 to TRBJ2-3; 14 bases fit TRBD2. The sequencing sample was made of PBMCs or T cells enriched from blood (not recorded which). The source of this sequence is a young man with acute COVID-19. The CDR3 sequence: CSAETSGGAGDTQYF. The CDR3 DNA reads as TGCAGCGCCGAGACTAGCGGGGGGGCAGGCGATACGCAGTATTTT.